The following is a T cell receptor (beta chain) sequence with its context. Its antigen is undetermined. Primers included in the PCR were 60 Vbeta and 13 Jbeta primers. Libraries were prepared by immunoSEQ multiplex PCR; TCRdb keeps only in-frame clonotypes and omits some of them. This sample carries about 110,000 clones, roughly 80% of them seen once, and the ten largest clones take around 2.5%. This specimen belongs to a study of cytomegalovirus exposure and HLA in healthy donors. Study-wide results and limits: Cytomegalovirus association was listed for 150 to 200 TCR beta chains.

Germline V gene lookup returns CDR1 LNHDA and CDR2 SQIVND (reference sequence). CDR3 length equals 15 residues. Losses at the gene ends were 6 bases for V and 6 bases for J; bases not matched to a gene: 6. The genes are TRBV19 and TRBJ2-2; 11 bases are shared with TRBD2. This clonotype was obtained from a man in his forties in good health and CMV-seronegative. Sequencing was done on a sample of PBMCs. CDR3 protein: CASSPTSGVPGELFF. In DNA, the CDR3 is TGTGCCAGTAGCCCGACTAGCGGGGTCCCCGGGGAGCTGTTTTTT.